The 19 T cell receptor beta chains reported below all come from one sample, sequenced in a study of T cells in Graves' hyperthyroidism and ophthalmopathy. What was amplified from RNA transcripts were TCR beta CDR3 regions. The HTBI primer set was used in a first-round RT-PCR of the TCR CDR3. MiXCR, applied by TCRdb to the multiplex PCR reads, yields one record per CDR3 protein. The data hold about 840,000 distinct CDR3 sequences, with 35% to 45% observed a single time. The sequenced material came from blood. All receptors derive from a man aged 18 to 29 with Graves' hyperthyroidism.

The rearrangement joins TRBV6-1 to TRBJ1-1, with unresolved D. The germline V gene encodes CDR1 MNHNS and CDR2 SASEGT. Trimming stripped 8 bases from V and 0 bases from J, with 7 bases between. This CDR3 has 12 amino acids. CDR3 sequence: CASGKMNTEAFF. The CDR3 nucleotides are TGTGCCAGCGGGAAAATGAACACTGAAGCTTTCTTT.

In the case of this clonotype: One end of the junction varies from germline; a read error may be responsible. This chain links TRBV10-3 with TRBJ2-7; a weak D match, TRBD2 (5 bases). CDR3 length: 16 residues. CDR1 is ENHRY and CDR2 is SYGVKD in the germline V gene. The CDR3, as DNA: TGTGCCAGCAGTTACTCATTACCGGGAAGGTCCTACGAGCAGTACTTC. This codes for CASSYSLPGRSYEQYF.

This clonotype was seen only a few times. The V call is TRBV20-1, the J call TRBJ1-1; perhaps TRBD1 as D (5 bases). V gave up 6 bases and J gave up 6 bases, with 17 bases separating them. The CDR3 runs 13 residues. Germline V gene data show CDR1 as DFQATT and CDR2 as SNEGSKA (reference sequence). The CDR3 reads CSASYPGRPEAFF. In DNA, the CDR3 is TGCAGTGCAAGCTACCCGGGACGGCCTGAAGCTTTCTTT.

Many counts were recorded for this clonotype. The V and J genes are TRBV12-3 or TRBV12-4 and TRBJ1-6, with no clear D. The V end was cut by 7 bases, the J end by 5 bases, with 12 bases between. The CDR3 is made up of 14 amino acids. DNA of the CDR3: TGTGCCAGCACCGAACGGGCAGATAATTCACCCCTCCACTTT. It encodes CASTERADNSPLHF.

This clonotype has at least ten counts. This chain connects TRBV11-2 to TRBJ2-7; the match to TRBD2 covers 7 bases. Looked up from germline, CDR1 is SGHAT and CDR2 is FQNNGV. V was clipped by 6 bases and J by 2 bases; unmatched bases: 10. The CDR3 spans 15 residues. CDR3 sequence reads: CASSRIAGNTYEQYF. The CDR3 DNA follows: TGTGCCAGCAGTCGTATAGCGGGTAATACCTACGAGCAGTACTTC.

In this sample, this clonotype turned up a few times. V and J are TRBV29-1 and TRBJ1-1, with D possibly being TRBD1 (5 bases). The ends were cut back, 2 bases at V and 5 bases at J, with 12 bases in the middle. CDR1 and CDR2 (germline): SQVTM, ANQGSEA. The CDR3 has 13 residues. CDR3 region: CSVERGDGTEAFF. The CDR3 nucleotides are TGCAGCGTTGAAAGGGGAGATGGGACTGAAGCTTTCTTT.

In its sample, this clonotype was seen many times. V gene TRBV29-1 combines with J gene TRBJ1-3; D perhaps matches TRBD1 (5 bases). Germline values: CDR1 SQVTM, CDR2 ANQGSEA. V was trimmed by 4 bases and J by 0 bases, leaving 7 bases between them. The CDR3 sequence is 13 residues long. CDR3 DNA: TGCAGCGTTGGGGGCATCTCTGGAAACACCATATATTTT. Translating it yields CSVGGISGNTIYF.

Turning to this clonotype: Given a much more abundant clone one base away, this may be a read error. This chain uses TRBV7-8 with TRBJ2-5, with D hard to call. Germline V gene sequence: CDR1 SGHVS, CDR2 FQNEAQ. V was clipped by 1 base and J by 5 bases, with 8 bases between them. CDR3 size: 13 residues. The CDR3 loop is CASSLGCGETQYF. In DNA form, the CDR3 reads TGTGCCAGCAGCTTAGGGTGTGGGGAGACCCAGTACTTC.

This clonotype showed up just a few times. The chain is built from TRBV7-9 and TRBJ1-5; 9 nucleotides match TRBD1. From germline, CDR1 is SEHNR and CDR2 FQNEAQ (reference sequence). This CDR3 is built from 16 residues. J was trimmed by 5 bases and V by 5 bases; bases with no gene match: 10. CDR3 protein: CASSPRDREDDQPQHF. CDR3 in DNA: TGTGCCAGCAGCCCGCGGGACAGGGAGGATGATCAGCCCCAGCATTTT.

This CDR3 is CASSVRGDEQYF. CDR3 coding DNA: TGTGCCAGCAGCGTAAGGGGGGACGAGCAGTACTTC. V usage is TRBV11-2 and J usage is TRBJ2-7; D assignment may be TRBD1 or TRBD2 (6 bases each). This CDR3 has 12 amino acids. The germline gives CDR1 SGHAT, CDR2 FQNNGV. V was clipped by 5 bases and J by 5 bases, with 10 bases between them.

CDR3 bases: TGTGCCAGCAGCTTATTTCCAGAAGGAGTCGATGGCTACACCTTC. It specifies CASSLFPEGVDGYTF. The genes are TRBV11-2 and TRBJ1-2; no firm D call. V was shortened by 2 bases and J by 6 bases, with 16 bases between the two germline ends. This CDR3 is built from 15 residues. CDR1 is SGHAT and CDR2 is FQNNGV in the germline V gene.

Concerning this clonotype: This could be a read error, since a much larger clone is one nucleotide away. The V call is TRBV19, the J call TRBJ2-2; D unresolved. CDR1 LNHDA and CDR2 SQIVND come from the germline V gene (reference sequence). The CDR3 extends over 13 amino acids. CDR3 loop: CASSITNTGQLFF. DNA of the CDR3: TGTGCCAGTAGTATCACGAACACCGGGCAGCTGTTTTTT.

This clonotype was counted a few times. The chain combines TRBV7-2 with TRBJ2-7; 13 bases fit TRBD2. The CDR3 contains 16 residues. The germline V gene has CDR1 SGHTA and CDR2 FQGNSA. The trim removed 5 bases at V and 7 bases at J, leaving 11 bases unmatched. This chain's CDR3 is CASSETLAGGPGEQYF. The CDR3 DNA is TGTGCCAGCAGCGAAACACTAGCGGGAGGGCCGGGGGAGCAGTACTTC.

This clonotype was seen a few times. The chain is built from TRBV7-8 and TRBJ2-7; D not resolved. The ends were cut back, 5 bases at V and 3 bases at J, with 14 bases in the middle. There are 14 residues in the CDR3. Germline V lookup: CDR1 SGHVS, CDR2 FQNEAQ. The chain's CDR3 is CASSTRGRYYEQYF. CDR3 nucleotide sequence: TGTGCCAGCAGCACCCGAGGACGGTACTACGAGCAGTACTTC.

This clonotype was counted between two and nine times. This rearrangement joins TRBV5-6 to TRBJ2-2; 8 positions match TRBD2. V shed 5 bases, J shed 6 bases, and the junction held 9 bases outside the gene matches. The germline V gene encodes CDR1 SGHDT and CDR2 YYEEEE. This CDR3 is 15 amino acids long. CDR3: CASRRQRGSAGELFF. CDR3 sequence (DNA): TGTGCCAGCAGACGGCAGCGGGGGTCGGCCGGGGAGCTGTTTTTT.

This clonotype was detected many times. This rearrangement joins TRBV7-6 to TRBJ1-5; D is possibly TRBD1 (5 bases). Trimming shortened V by 5 bases and J by 4 bases, and 9 bases separated the two germline ends. This CDR3 contains 13 residues. Germline CDR1 reads SGHVS; CDR2 reads FNYEAQ. In DNA, the CDR3 is TGTGCCAGCAGCCGCAGGGCAAATCAGCCCCAGCATTTT. This gives the protein CASSRRANQPQHF.

This rearrangement joins TRBV6-5 to TRBJ1-1; D uncertain. V was trimmed by 5 bases and J by 1 base, leaving 17 bases between them. CDR3 length: 16 residues. Germline V CDR1 and CDR2: MNHEY, SVGAGI. The DNA for the CDR3 is TGTGCCAGCAGTGAACCGTTGGCAGGTCCGAACACTGAAGCTTTCTTT. Its protein product is CASSEPLAGPNTEAFF.

The chain recombines TRBV20-1 with TRBJ2-2; D is unresolved. There are 16 residues in the CDR3. V was trimmed by 1 base and J by 4 bases, leaving 16 bases between them. The germline gives CDR1 DFQATT, CDR2 SNEGSKA (reference sequence). CDR3 in amino acids: CSARGYSPPSTGELFF. CDR3 nucleotide sequence: TGCAGTGCTAGAGGGTACAGCCCCCCAAGCACCGGGGAGCTGTTTTTT.

This clonotype was counted only a few times. The genes are TRBV7-9 and TRBJ2-2; D gene unclear. The CDR3 has 15 residues. V was pared by 4 bases and J by 0 bases, with 9 bases between. The germline V gene encodes CDR1 SEHNR and CDR2 FQNEAQ (reference sequence). The CDR3 region has the DNA TGTGCCAGCAGCTCCCCCCGCCCGAACACCGGGGAGCTGTTTTTT. Its translation is CASSSPRPNTGELFF.